This TCR beta chain was sequenced during a study of beta chain features in type 1 diabetes. Findings and caveats of the study: Patients and controls would share equally any PCR tilt toward shorter templates.

To note about this clone: Its specificity is unknown.

The trim removed 6 bases at V and 4 bases at J, leaving 7 bases unmatched. The germline CDR1 and CDR2 sequences are SNHLY and FYNNEI. This CDR3 has 15 residues. The study reverse transcribed the entire isolated RNA, so it sequenced expressed TCRB transcripts. Clones were read by immunoSEQ multiplex PCR, and TCRdb kept only the in-frame ones, dropping some. The table has some 40,000 clones, 45% to 50% seen once. The sequence derives from a woman aged 18 to 35 in good health. The sample was central memory CD4+ T cells from blood. J is TRBJ1-5 and V is TRBV2; 9 bases fit TRBD1. DNA of the CDR3: TGTGCCAGCAGAAGCGACAGGGGGAGAAATCAGCCCCAGCATTTT. It codes for CASRSDRGRNQPQHF.